What follows is one T cell receptor (beta chain) and its context. The antigen remains unidentified. The record originates from a study of OX40 agonist ivuxolimab in advanced cancers. The CDR3 has 13 residues. The V and J ends lost 1 base and 4 bases respectively, with 7 bases between them. CDR1 SNHLY and CDR2 FYNNEI come from the germline V gene. Overall study findings and caveats: Averaging showed that CD8+ T cells had more expanded clones than CD4+ did. Clonal expansion was seen in CD4+ and CD8+ blood T cells by week 6 at 0.1 to 3.0 mg/kg. No determination was made of the antigen specificity of the expanded peripheral T cells.

The method was immunoSEQ multiplex PCR; TCRdb's version includes in-frame clones alone and lacks a portion of them. The table includes approximately 82,000 clones, more than 80% detected once. Sampling of blood occurred at baseline, cycle 4 day 1, and cycle 7 day 1. The clonotype originates from an adult with an advanced solid tumor such as melanoma, head and neck, liver or kidney cancer. This chain joins TRBV2 and TRBJ1-2; D perhaps matches TRBD1 (5 bases). The specimen was CD4+ or CD8+ T cells sorted from blood, collected in a trial of the OX40 agonist ivuxolimab. The CDR3 sequence is CASSEGQLYGYTF. CDR3 DNA: TGTGCCAGCAGTGAAGGACAGCTCTATGGCTACACCTTC. The full variable domain, with the rest looked up from reference TRBV2 and TRBJ1-2, is EPEVTQTPSHQVTQMGQEVILRCVPISNHLYFYWYRQILGQKVEFLVSFYNNEISEKSEIFDDQFSVERPDGSNFTLKIRSTKLEDSAMYFCASSEGQLYGYTFGSGTRLTVV.